This TCR beta chain was recovered during a study of T-cell reconstitution after alpha-beta-depleted transplantation in children. Findings of the study overall: Reports say that about two months after transplant, the alpha-beta T cells came out of several hundred graft clones that had expanded. Elevated TCRbeta diversity at day 60 was traced, in some patients, to surviving recipient T cells and thymic progenitors. At one year after transplant, newly produced T cells mostly accounted for T-cell counts and diversity.

Trimming took off 2 bases at V and 5 bases at J, with 15 bases between the two ends. Germline assignment: CDR1 DFQATT and CDR2 SNEGSKA (reference sequence). The CDR3 extends over 15 amino acids. The TCRbeta library incorporated unique molecular identifiers. TCRdb re-called the PCR reads through MiXCR, storing one row per CDR3 protein. The sample lists about 160,000 distinct CDR3 sequences, roughly 10% occurring once. This clonotype appeared many times. Its antigen remains unidentified. This TCR was recovered from a boy between 2 and 10 years old with acute myeloid leukemia, due to receive a stem cell transplant. The V gene is TRBV20-1, the J gene TRBJ2-2; tentative D call: TRBD2 (6 bases). This material consisted of PBMCs, taken before TCRalphabeta/CD19-depleted stem cell transplant. The CDR3 is CSARSLPGVTGELFF. CDR3 DNA: TGCAGTGCTAGAAGTCTCCCGGGGGTAACCGGGGAGCTGTTTTTT.